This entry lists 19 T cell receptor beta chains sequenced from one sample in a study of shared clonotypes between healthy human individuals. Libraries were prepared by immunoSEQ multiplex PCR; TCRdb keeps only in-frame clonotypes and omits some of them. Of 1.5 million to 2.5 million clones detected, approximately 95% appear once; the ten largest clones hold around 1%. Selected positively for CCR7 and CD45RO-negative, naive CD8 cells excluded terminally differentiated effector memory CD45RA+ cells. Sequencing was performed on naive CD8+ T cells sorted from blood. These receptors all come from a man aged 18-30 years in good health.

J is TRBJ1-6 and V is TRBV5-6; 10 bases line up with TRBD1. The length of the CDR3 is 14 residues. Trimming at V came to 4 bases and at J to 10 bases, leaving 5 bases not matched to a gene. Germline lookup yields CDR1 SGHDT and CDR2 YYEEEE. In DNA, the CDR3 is TGTGCCAGCAGCAAGGGGACAGGGGTATCACCCCTCCACTTT. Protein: CASSKGTGVSPLHF. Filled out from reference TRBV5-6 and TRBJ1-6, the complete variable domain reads DAGVTQSPTHLIKTRGQQVTLRCSPKSGHDTVSWYQQALGQGPQFIFQYYEEEERQRGNFPDRFSGHQFPNYSSELNVNALLLGDSALYLCASSKGTGVSPLHFGNGTRLTVT.

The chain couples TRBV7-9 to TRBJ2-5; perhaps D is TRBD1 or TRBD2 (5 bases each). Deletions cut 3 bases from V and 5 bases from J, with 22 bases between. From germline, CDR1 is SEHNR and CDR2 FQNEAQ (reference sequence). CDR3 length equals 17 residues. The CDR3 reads CASSLASRDVFPETQYF. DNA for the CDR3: TGTGCCAGCAGCTTGGCCTCCCGGGACGTCTTTCCGGAGACCCAGTACTTC.

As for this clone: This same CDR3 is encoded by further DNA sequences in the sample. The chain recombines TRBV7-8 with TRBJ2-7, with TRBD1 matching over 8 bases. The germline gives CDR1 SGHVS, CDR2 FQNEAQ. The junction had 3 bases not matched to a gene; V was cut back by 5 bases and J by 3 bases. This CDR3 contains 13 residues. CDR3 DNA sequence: TGTGCCAGCAGCCCCGACAGGGGCTACGAGCAGTACTTC. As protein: CASSPDRGYEQYF.

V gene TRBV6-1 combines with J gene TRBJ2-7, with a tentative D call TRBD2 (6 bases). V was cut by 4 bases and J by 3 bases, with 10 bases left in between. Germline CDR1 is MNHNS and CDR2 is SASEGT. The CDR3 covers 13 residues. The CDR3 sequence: CASSAGEGYEQYF. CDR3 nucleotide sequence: TGTGCCAGCAGTGCGGGGGAAGGCTACGAGCAGTACTTC.

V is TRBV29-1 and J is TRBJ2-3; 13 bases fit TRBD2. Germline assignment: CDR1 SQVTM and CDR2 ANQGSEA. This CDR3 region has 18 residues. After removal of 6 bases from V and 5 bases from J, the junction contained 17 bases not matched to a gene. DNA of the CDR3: TGCAGCGTCGTGGGGAGGGATACTAGCGGGAGGGTCAGAGATACGCAGTATTTT. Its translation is CSVVGRDTSGRVRDTQYF.

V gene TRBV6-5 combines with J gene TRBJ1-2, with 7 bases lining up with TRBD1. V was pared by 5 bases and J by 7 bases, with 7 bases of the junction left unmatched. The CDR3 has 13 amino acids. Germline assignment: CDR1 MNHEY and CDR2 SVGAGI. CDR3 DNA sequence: TGTGCCAGCAGTACTACAGGGGTCCCTGGCTACACCTTC. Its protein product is CASSTTGVPGYTF.

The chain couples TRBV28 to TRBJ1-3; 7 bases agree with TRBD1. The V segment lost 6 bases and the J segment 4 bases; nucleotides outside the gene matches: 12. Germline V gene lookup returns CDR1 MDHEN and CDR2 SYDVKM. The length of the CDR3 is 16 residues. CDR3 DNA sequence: TGTGCCAGCAGACAATCTTGGGACAGTACGGGAAACACCATATATTTT. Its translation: CASRQSWDSTGNTIYF. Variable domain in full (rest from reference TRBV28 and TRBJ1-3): DVKVTQSSRYLVKRTGEKVFLECVQDMDHENMFWYRQDPGLGLRLIYFSYDVKMKEKGDIPEGYSVSREKKERFSLILESASTNQTSMYLCASRQSWDSTGNTIYFGEGSWLTVV.

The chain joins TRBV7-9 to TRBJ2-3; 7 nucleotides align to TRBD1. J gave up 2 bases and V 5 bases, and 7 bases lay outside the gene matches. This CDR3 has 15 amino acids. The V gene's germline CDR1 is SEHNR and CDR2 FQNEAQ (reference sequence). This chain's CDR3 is CASSPRQGHTDTQYF. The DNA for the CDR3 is TGTGCCAGCAGCCCGCGACAGGGCCACACAGATACGCAGTATTTT.

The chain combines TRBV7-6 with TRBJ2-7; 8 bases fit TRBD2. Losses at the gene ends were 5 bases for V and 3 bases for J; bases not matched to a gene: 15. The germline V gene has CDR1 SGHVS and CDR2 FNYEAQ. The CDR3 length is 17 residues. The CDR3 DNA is TGTGCCAGCAGCCCTACCCTAGGTAGCGGGAATGGCTACGAGCAGTACTTC. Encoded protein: CASSPTLGSGNGYEQYF.

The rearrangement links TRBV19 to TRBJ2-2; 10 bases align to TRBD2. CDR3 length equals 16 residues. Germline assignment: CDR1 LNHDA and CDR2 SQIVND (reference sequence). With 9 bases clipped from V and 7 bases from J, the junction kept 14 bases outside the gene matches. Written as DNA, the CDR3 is TGTGCCAGCACCTCCCCGACTAGCGGGTTGTTCGGGGAGCTGTTTTTT. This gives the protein CASTSPTSGLFGELFF.

The CDR3 DNA reads as TGCGCCAGCAGCCAAGGTGGGGGCATCAATTCACCCCTCCACTTT. This codes for CASSQGGGINSPLHF. This chain links TRBV4-3 with TRBJ1-6, with D possibly matching TRBD1 (6 bases). V lost 1 base and J 7 bases, leaving 11 bases between the germline ends. Germline assignment: CDR1 LGHNA and CDR2 YSLEER. This CDR3 region has 15 residues.

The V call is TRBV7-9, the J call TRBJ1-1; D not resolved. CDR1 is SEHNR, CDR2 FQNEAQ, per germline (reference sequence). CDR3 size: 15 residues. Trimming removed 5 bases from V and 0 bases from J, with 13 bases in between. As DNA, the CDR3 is TGTGCCAGCAGCCCTAAGGGCACGTTGAACACTGAAGCTTTCTTT. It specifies CASSPKGTLNTEAFF.

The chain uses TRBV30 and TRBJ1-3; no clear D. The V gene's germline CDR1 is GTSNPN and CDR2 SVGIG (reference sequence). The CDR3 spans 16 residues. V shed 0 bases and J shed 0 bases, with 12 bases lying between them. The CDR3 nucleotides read TGTGCCTGGAGTGTATCGCCGGTTGGCTCTGGAAACACCATATATTTT. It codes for CAWSVSPVGSGNTIYF.

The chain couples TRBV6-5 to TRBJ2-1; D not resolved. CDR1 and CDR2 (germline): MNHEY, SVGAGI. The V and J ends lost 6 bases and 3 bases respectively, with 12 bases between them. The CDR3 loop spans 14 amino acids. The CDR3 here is CASSPSRVYNEQFF. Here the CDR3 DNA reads TGTGCCAGCAGCCCCAGTCGGGTCTACAATGAGCAGTTCTTC.

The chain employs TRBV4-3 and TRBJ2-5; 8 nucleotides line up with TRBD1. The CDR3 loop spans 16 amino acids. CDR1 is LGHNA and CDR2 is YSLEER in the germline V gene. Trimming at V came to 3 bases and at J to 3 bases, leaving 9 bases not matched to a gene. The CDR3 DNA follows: TGCGCCAGCAGCCAGCTGACAGGGGTAGAGGAAGAGACCCAGTACTTC. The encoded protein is CASSQLTGVEEETQYF.

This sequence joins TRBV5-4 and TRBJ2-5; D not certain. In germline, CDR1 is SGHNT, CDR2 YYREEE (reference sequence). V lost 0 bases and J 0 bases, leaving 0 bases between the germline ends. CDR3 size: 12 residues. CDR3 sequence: CASSLDQETQYF. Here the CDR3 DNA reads TGTGCCAGCAGCTTGGACCAAGAGACCCAGTACTTC.

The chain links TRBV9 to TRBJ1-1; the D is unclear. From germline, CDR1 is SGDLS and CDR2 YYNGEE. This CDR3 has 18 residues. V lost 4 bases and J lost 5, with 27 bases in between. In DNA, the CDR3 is TGTGCCAGCAGCCTTAACGACATAGGGTGGGGAGTTAAGACTGAAGCTTTCTTT. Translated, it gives CASSLNDIGWGVKTEAFF.

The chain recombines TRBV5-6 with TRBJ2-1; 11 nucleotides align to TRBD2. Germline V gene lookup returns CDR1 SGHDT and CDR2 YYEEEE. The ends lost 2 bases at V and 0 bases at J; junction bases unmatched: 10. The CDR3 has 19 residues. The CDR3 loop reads CASSLTGTSGLGSYNEQFF. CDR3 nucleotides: TGTGCCAGCAGCTTAACCGGGACTAGCGGCTTGGGCTCCTACAATGAGCAGTTCTTC.

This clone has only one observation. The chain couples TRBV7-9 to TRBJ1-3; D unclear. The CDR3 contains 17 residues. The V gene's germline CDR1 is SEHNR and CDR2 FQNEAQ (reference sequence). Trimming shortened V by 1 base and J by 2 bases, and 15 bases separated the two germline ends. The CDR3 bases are TGTGCCAGCAGCTTAGATTGGAGTGTAGAAGCTGGAAACACCATATATTTT. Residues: CASSLDWSVEAGNTIYF.